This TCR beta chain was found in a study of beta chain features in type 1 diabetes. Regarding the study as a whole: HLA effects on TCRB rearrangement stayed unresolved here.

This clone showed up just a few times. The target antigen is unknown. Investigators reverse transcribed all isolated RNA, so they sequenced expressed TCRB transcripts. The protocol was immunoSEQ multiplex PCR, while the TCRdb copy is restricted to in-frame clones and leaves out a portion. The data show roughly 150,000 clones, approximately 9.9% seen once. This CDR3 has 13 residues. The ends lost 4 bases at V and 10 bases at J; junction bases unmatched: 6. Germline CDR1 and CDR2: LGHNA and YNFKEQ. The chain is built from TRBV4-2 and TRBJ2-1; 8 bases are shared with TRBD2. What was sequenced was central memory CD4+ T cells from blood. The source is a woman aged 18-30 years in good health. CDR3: CASSRPGGEEQFF. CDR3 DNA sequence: TGTGCCAGCAGCCGACCGGGAGGGGAAGAGCAGTTCTTC.